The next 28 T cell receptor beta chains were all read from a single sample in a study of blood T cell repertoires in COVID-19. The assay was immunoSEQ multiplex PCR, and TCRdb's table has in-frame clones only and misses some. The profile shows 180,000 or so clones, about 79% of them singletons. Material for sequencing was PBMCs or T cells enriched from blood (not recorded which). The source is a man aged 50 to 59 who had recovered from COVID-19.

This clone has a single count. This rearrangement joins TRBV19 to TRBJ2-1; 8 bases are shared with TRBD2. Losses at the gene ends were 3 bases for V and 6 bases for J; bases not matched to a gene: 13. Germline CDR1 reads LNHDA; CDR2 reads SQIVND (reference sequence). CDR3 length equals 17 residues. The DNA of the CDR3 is TGTGCCAGTAGTATCTCCGGTCCGGCGGGGGGCGGCAATGAGCAGTTCTTC. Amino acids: CASSISGPAGGGNEQFF.

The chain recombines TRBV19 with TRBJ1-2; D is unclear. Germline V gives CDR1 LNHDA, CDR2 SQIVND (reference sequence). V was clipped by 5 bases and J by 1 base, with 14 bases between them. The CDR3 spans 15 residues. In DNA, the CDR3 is TGTGCCAGTAGTTCGGGTCCGGCGGATAACTATGGCTACACCTTC. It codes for CASSSGPADNYGYTF.

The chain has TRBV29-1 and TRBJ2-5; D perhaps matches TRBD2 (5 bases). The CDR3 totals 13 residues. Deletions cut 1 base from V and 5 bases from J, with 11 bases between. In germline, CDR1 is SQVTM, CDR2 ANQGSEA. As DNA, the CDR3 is TGCAGCGTTGAAGTCCTAGCCGGGGAGACCCAGTACTTC. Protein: CSVEVLAGETQYF. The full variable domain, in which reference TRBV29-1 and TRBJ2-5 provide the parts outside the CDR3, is SAVISQKPSRDICQRGTSLTIQCQVDSQVTMMFWYRQQPGQSLTLIATANQGSEATYESGFVIDKFPISRPNLTFSTLTVSNMSPEDSSIYLCSVEVLAGETQYFGPGTRLLVL.

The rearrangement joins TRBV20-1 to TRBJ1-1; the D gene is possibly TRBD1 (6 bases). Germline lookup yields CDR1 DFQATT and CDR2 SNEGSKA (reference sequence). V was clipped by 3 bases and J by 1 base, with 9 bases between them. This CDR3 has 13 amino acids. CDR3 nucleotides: TGCAGTGCTAGTGGCAGGGGGAACACTGAAGCTTTCTTT. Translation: CSASGRGNTEAFF.

In DNA, the CDR3 is TGTGCCAGCAGCTTGGGGCATTCGAACACCGGGGAGCTGTTTTTT. This encodes CASSLGHSNTGELFF. The J gene is TRBJ2-2, the V gene TRBV5-6; D remains unclear. Germline V gives CDR1 SGHDT, CDR2 YYEEEE. Trimming pared 0 bases from V and 0 bases from J, leaving 6 bases between. The CDR3 is 15 residues long.

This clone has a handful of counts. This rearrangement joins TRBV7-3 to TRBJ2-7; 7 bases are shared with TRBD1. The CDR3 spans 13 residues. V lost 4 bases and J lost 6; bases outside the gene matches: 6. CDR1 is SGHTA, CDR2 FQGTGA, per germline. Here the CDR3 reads CASSSTDRAEQYF. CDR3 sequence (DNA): TGTGCCAGCAGCTCAACAGACAGGGCCGAGCAGTACTTC.

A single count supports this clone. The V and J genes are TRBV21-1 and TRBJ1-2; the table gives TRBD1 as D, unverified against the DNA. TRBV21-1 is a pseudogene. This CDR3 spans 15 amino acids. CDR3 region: CASSKATGRSRGYTF. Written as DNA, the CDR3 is TGTGCCAGCAGCAAAGCGACAGGGCGCTCGCGTGGCTACACCTTC.

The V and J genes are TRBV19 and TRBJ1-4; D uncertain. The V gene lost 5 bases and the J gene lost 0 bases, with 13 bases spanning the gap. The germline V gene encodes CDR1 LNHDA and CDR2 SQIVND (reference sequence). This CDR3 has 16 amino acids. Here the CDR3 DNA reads TGTGCCAGTAGTCTCCGGGGAGTTGCAACTAATGAAAAACTGTTTTTT. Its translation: CASSLRGVATNEKLFF.

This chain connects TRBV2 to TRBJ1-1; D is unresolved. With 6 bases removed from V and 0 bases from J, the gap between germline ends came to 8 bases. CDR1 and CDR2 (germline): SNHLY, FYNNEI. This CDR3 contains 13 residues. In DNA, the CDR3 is TGTGCCAGCAGATGGCAAATGAACACTGAAGCTTTCTTT. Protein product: CASRWQMNTEAFF.

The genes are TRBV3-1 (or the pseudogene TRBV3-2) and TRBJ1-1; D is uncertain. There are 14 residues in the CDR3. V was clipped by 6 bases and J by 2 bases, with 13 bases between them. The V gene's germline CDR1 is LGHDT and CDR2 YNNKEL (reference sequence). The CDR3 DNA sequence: TGTGCCAGCAGTCGCCTCGAAACTAACACTGAAGCTTTCTTT. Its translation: CASSRLETNTEAFF.

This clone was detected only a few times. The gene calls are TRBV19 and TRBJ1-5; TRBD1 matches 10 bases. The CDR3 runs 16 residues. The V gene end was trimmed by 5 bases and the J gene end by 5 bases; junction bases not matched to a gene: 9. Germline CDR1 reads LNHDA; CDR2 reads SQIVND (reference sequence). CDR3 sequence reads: CASSSYRDRGDQPQHF. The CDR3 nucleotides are TGTGCCAGTAGTTCATATCGGGACAGGGGCGATCAGCCCCAGCATTTT.

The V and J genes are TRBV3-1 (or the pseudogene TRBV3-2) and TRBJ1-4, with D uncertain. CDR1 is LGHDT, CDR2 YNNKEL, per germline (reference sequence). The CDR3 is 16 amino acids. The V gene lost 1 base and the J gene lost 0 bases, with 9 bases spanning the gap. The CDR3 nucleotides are TGTGCCAGCAGCCAAGGACGCAGGACAACTAATGAAAAACTGTTTTTT. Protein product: CASSQGRRTTNEKLFF.

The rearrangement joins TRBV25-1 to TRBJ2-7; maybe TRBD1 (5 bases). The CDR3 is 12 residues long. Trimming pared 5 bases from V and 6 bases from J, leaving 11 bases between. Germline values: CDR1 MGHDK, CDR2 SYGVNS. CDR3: CASSKGSPEQYF. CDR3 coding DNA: TGTGCCAGCAGTAAGGGGTCCCCCGAGCAGTACTTC.

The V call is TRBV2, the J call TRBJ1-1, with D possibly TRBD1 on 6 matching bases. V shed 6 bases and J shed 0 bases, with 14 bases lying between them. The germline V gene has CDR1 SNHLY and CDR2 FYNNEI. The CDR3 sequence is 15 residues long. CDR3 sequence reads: CASRRVTGMNTEAFF. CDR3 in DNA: TGTGCCAGCAGGAGAGTTACAGGGATGAACACTGAAGCTTTCTTT.

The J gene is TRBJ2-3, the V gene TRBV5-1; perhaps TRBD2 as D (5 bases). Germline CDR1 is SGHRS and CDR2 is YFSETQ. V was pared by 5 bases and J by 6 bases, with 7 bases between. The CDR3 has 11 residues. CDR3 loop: CASSLADTQYF. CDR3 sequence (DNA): TGCGCCAGCAGTTTAGCGGATACGCAGTATTTT.

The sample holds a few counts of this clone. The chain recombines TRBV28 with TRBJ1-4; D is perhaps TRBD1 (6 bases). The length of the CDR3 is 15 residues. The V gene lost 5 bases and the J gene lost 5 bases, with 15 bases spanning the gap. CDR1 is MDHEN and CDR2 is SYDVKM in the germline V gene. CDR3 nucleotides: TGTGCCAGCAGTATGGACAGTAAACTCAATGAAAAACTGTTTTTT. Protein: CASSMDSKLNEKLFF.

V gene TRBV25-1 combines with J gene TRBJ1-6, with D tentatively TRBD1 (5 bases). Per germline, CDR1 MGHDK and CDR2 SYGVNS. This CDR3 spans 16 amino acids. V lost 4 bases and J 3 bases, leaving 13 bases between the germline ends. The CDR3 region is CASSAPTGGYNSPLHF. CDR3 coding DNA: TGTGCCAGCAGTGCGCCGACGGGGGGCTATAATTCACCCCTCCACTTT. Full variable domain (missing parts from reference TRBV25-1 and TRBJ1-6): EADIYQTPRYLVIGTGKKITLECSQTMGHDKMYWYQQDPGMELHLIHYSYGVNSTEKGDLSSESTVSRIRTEHFPLTLESARPSHTSQYLCASSAPTGGYNSPLHFGNGTRLTVT.

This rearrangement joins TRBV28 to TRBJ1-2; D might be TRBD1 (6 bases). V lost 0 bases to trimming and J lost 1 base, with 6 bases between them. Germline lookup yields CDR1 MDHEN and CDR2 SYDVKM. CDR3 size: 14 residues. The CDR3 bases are TGTGCCAGCAGTTTATGGGACAGTAACTATGGCTACACCTTC. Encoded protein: CASSLWDSNYGYTF.

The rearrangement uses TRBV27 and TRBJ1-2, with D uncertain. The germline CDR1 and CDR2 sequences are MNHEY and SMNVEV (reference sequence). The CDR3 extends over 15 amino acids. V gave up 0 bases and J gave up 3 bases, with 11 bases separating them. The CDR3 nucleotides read TGTGCCAGCAGTTTATCCCCGGGGTGGGACTATGGCTACACCTTC. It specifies CASSLSPGWDYGYTF.

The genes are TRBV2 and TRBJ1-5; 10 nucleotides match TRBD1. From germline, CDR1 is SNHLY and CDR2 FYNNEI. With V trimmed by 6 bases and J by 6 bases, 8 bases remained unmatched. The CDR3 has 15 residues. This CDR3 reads CASSRDRGLSQPQHF. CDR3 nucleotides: TGTGCCAGCAGCCGGGACAGGGGTCTGAGTCAGCCCCAGCATTTT.

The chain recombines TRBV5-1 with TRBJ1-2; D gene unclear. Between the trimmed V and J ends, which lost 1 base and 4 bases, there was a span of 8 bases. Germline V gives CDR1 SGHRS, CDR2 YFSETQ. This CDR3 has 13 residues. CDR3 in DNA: TGCGCCAGCAGCTTGTCGACTACCTATGGCTACACCTTC. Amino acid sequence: CASSLSTTYGYTF.

Here the CDR3 reads CASIWGVSYNSPLHF. The CDR3 region has the DNA TGTGCCAGCATATGGGGGGTTTCCTATAATTCACCCCTCCACTTT. The chain couples TRBV6-5 to TRBJ1-6, with a possible D match to TRBD1 (5 bases). Germline V gives CDR1 MNHEY, CDR2 SVGAGI. The germline V and J ends were trimmed by 7 bases and 1 base, with 11 bases remaining between them. This CDR3 is 15 amino acids long.

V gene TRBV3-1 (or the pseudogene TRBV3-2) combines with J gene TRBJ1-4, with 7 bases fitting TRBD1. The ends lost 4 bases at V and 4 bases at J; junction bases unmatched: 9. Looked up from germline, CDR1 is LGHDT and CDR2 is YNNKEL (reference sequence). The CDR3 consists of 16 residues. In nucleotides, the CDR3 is TGTGCCAGCAGCCTAAGAGTGGGACAGAGTAATGAAAAACTGTTTTTT. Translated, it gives CASSLRVGQSNEKLFF.

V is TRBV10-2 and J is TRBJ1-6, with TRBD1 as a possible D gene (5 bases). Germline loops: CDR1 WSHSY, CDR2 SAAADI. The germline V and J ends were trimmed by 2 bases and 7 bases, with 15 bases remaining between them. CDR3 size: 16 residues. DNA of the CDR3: TGCGCCAGCAGTGAGGGCAGGGTTCGTTCCAATTCACCCCTCCACTTT. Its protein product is CASSEGRVRSNSPLHF.

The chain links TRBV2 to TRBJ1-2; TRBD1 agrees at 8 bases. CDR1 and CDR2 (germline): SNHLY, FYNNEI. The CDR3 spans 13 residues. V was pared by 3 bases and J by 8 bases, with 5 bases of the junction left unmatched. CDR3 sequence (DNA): TGTGCCAGCAGTGACAGGGGGCGAAAAGGCTACACCTTC. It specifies CASSDRGRKGYTF.

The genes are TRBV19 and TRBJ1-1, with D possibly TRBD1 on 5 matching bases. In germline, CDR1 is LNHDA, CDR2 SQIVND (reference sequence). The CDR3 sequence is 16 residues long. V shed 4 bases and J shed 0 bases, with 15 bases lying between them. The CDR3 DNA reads TGTGCCAGTAGTAATTACGGCAGGGACTTGAACACTGAAGCTTTCTTT. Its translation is CASSNYGRDLNTEAFF.

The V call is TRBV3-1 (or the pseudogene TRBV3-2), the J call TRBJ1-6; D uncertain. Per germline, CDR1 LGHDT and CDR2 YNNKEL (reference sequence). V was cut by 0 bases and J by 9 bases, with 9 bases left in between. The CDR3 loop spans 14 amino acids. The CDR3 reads CASSQEGGGSPLHF. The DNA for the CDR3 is TGTGCCAGCAGCCAAGAGGGTGGAGGTTCACCCCTCCACTTT.

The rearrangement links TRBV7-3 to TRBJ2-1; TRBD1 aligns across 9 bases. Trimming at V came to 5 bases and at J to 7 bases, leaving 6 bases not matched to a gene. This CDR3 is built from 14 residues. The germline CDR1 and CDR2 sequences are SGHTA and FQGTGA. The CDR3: CASSPGQGLNEQFF. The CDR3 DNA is TGTGCCAGCAGCCCGGGACAGGGCCTAAATGAGCAGTTCTTC.